The 31 T cell receptor beta chains below all came from one sample that was sequenced in a study of shared clonotypes between healthy human individuals. Measured with immunoSEQ multiplex PCR; TCRdb has only the in-frame clones, and not every one. The sample gives about 1.5 million clones, 95% to 99% of which show up once; approximately 0.45% is in the top ten. The sequencing input was naive CD4+ T cells sorted from blood. The subset: CD45RA+ positively selected. Every receptor here comes from a man aged 30-40 years in good health.

This chain joins TRBV5-3 and TRBJ2-5; D may correspond to TRBD1 or TRBD2 (5 bases each). TRBV5-3 falls under the ORF class, with uncertain function. V lost 1 base to trimming and J lost 4 bases, with 11 bases between them. This CDR3 is built from 14 residues. This CDR3 is CARSLCGGGETQYF. The DNA for the CDR3 is TGTGCCAGAAGCTTGTGTGGGGGTGGAGAGACCCAGTACTTC.

This clone was observed once. The rearrangement uses TRBV6-5 and TRBJ2-2; D is unclear. The V and J ends lost 6 bases and 2 bases respectively, with 10 bases between them. Germline CDR1 and CDR2: MNHEY and SVGAGI. The CDR3 length is 14 residues. Written as DNA, the CDR3 is TGTGCCAGCAGCGCCGGGCCAAACACCGGGGAGCTGTTTTTT. Its protein product is CASSAGPNTGELFF.

The chain uses TRBV5-1 and TRBJ2-7; D call uncertain. V was trimmed by 1 base and J by 7 bases, leaving 3 bases between them. The CDR3 runs 10 residues. Germline V CDR1 and CDR2: SGHRS, YFSETQ. The CDR3 loop reads CASSLSEQYF. The CDR3 coding sequence is TGCGCCAGCAGCTTGTCTGAGCAGTACTTC. Complete variable domain (other parts from reference TRBV5-1 and TRBJ2-7): KAGVTQTPRYLIKTRGQQVTLSCSPISGHRSVSWYQQTPGQGLQFLFEYFSETQRNKGNFPGRFSGRQFSNSRSEMNVSTLELGDSALYLCASSLSEQYFGPGTRLTVT.

The rearrangement uses TRBV5-6 and TRBJ1-1; D is unresolved. Trimming took off 5 bases at V and 1 base at J, with 15 bases between the two ends. CDR3 length: 15 residues. From germline, CDR1 is SGHDT and CDR2 YYEEEE. The CDR3 loop is CASRLVPQENTEAFF. The CDR3 DNA is TGTGCCAGCAGGCTGGTCCCTCAGGAGAACACTGAAGCTTTCTTT.

CDR3 amino acids: CASSYRGLGTDTQYF. The CDR3 DNA reads as TGTGCCAGCAGCTACAGGGGGCTTGGAACAGATACGCAGTATTTT. J is TRBJ2-3 and V is TRBV27; 9 nucleotides match TRBD1. CDR1 and CDR2 (germline): MNHEY, SMNVEV (reference sequence). The CDR3 sequence is 15 residues long. J lost 3 bases, V lost 6 bases, and 7 bases had no gene match.

This sequence joins TRBV7-6 and TRBJ1-2; a weak D match, TRBD1 (5 bases). Germline V gene lookup returns CDR1 SGHVS and CDR2 FNYEAQ. Trimming left V 0 bases short and J 0 bases short, with 14 bases between. This CDR3 has 17 residues. CDR3 loop: CASSLAPGTEANYGYTF. CDR3 sequence (DNA): TGTGCCAGCAGCTTAGCCCCCGGGACGGAAGCTAACTATGGCTACACCTTC.

This chain uses TRBV18 with TRBJ1-4; maybe TRBD1 (6 bases). V was cut by 5 bases and J by 4 bases, with 14 bases left in between. CDR3 size: 15 residues. Germline CDR1 KGHSH, CDR2 LQKENI. The CDR3: CASSARGAINEKLFF. Written as DNA, the CDR3 is TGTGCCAGCTCAGCCCGGGGGGCAATTAATGAAAAACTGTTTTTT.

V is TRBV7-8 and J is TRBJ2-2; D is undetermined. Trimming left V 0 bases short and J 3 bases short, with 8 bases between. CDR1 and CDR2 from the germline V gene are SGHVS and FQNEAQ. This CDR3 region has 15 residues. The CDR3 DNA reads TGTGCCAGCAGCTTAGCGCGCGTCTACACCGGGGAGCTGTTTTTT. Translation: CASSLARVYTGELFF.

With regard to this clone: The sample contains more than one DNA sequence encoding this CDR3. This rearrangement joins TRBV30 to TRBJ1-1, with D possibly matching TRBD1 (6 bases). Germline values: CDR1 GTSNPN, CDR2 SVGIG (reference sequence). V was pared by 5 bases and J by 0 bases, with 7 bases between. The CDR3 runs 12 residues. CDR3 sequence: CAWDRLNTEAFF. CDR3 nucleotide sequence: TGTGCCTGGGACAGGTTGAACACTGAAGCTTTCTTT.

The chain employs TRBV28 and TRBJ2-7; 7 nucleotides agree with TRBD2. CDR1 and CDR2 from the germline V gene are MDHEN and SYDVKM. V dropped 5 bases and J dropped 3; count of bases not matched to a gene: 7. This CDR3 region has 14 residues. CDR3 region: CASSHTSVDYEQYF. As DNA, the CDR3 is TGTGCCAGCAGTCACACTAGCGTCGACTACGAGCAGTACTTC. Variable domain in full (rest from reference TRBV28 and TRBJ2-7): DVKVTQSSRYLVKRTGEKVFLECVQDMDHENMFWYRQDPGLGLRLIYFSYDVKMKEKGDIPEGYSVSREKKERFSLILESASTNQTSMYLCASSHTSVDYEQYFGPGTRLTVT.

The chain's CDR3 is CASTGDRVILGEQFF. The CDR3 bases are TGTGCCAGCACCGGGGACAGGGTAATCCTCGGGGAGCAGTTCTTC. The chain combines TRBV2 with TRBJ2-1, with 9 bases aligning to TRBD1. CDR3 length: 15 residues. V was clipped by 7 bases and J by 10 bases; unmatched bases: 14. Germline-derived CDR1 and CDR2 are SNHLY and FYNNEI. The full variable domain, in which reference TRBV2 and TRBJ2-1 provide the parts outside the CDR3, is EPEVTQTPSHQVTQMGQEVILRCVPISNHLYFYWYRQILGQKVEFLVSFYNNEISEKSEIFDDQFSVERPDGSNFTLKIRSTKLEDSAMYFCASTGDRVILGEQFFGPGTRLTVL.

This clone was picked up one time. J is TRBJ2-1 and V is TRBV5-1; TRBD2 aligns across 9 bases. Germline CDR1 reads SGHRS; CDR2 reads YFSETQ. After removal of 1 base from V and 1 base from J, the junction contained 3 bases not matched to a gene. There are 16 residues in the CDR3. The CDR3, as DNA: TGCGCCAGCAGCTTGACTAGCGGGCCTTCCTACAATGAGCAGTTCTTC. It is translated as CASSLTSGPSYNEQFF.

The CDR3 here is CASSRPVGSEQFF. CDR3 in DNA: TGTGCCAGCAGCCGACCCGTCGGCAGTGAGCAGTTCTTC. The V gene is TRBV5-6, the J gene TRBJ2-1; the D is unclear. The CDR3 totals 13 residues. Trimming took 4 bases from V and 9 from J, leaving 14 bases between them. Germline V lookup: CDR1 SGHDT, CDR2 YYEEEE. Looking up the rest from reference TRBV5-6 and TRBJ2-1 gives the full variable domain: DAGVTQSPTHLIKTRGQQVTLRCSPKSGHDTVSWYQQALGQGPQFIFQYYEEEERQRGNFPDRFSGHQFPNYSSELNVNALLLGDSALYLCASSRPVGSEQFFGPGTRLTVL.

The chain links TRBV7-3 to TRBJ1-5; D unclear. The germline gives CDR1 SGHTA, CDR2 FQGTGA. V was pared by 2 bases and J by 5 bases, with 13 bases between. This CDR3 has 15 residues. Here the CDR3 DNA reads TGTGCCAGCAGCTTAGTTGCGGGTTCGGATCAGCCCCAGCATTTT. Translated: CASSLVAGSDQPQHF.

Remarks on this clone: The sample contains more than one DNA sequence encoding this CDR3. The CDR3 loop is CSVVTGGYEQYF. In DNA form, the CDR3 reads TGCAGCGTCGTGACAGGGGGATACGAGCAGTACTTC. The chain is built from TRBV29-1 and TRBJ2-7; 9 bases map to TRBD1. Trimming at V came to 6 bases and at J to 4 bases, leaving 4 bases not matched to a gene. The CDR3 consists of 12 residues. The germline V gene has CDR1 SQVTM and CDR2 ANQGSEA.

This chain joins TRBV7-2 and TRBJ2-5; D is perhaps TRBD2 (6 bases). CDR3 size: 13 residues. The germline V gene encodes CDR1 SGHTA and CDR2 FQGNSA. V was cut by 2 bases and J by 6 bases, with 10 bases left in between. In DNA, the CDR3 is TGTGCCAGCAGCTTATTCCGGGGGAAGACCCAGTACTTC. Translating gives CASSLFRGKTQYF.

This chain joins TRBV7-2 and TRBJ2-7; D ambiguous. Germline V gene sequence: CDR1 SGHTA, CDR2 FQGNSA. The CDR3 covers 16 residues. The germline V and J ends were trimmed by 2 bases and 3 bases, with 17 bases remaining between them. CDR3 sequence: CASSLLASPIGYEQYF. DNA for the CDR3: TGTGCCAGCAGCTTACTCGCCAGCCCCATAGGCTACGAGCAGTACTTC.

The V gene is TRBV7-9, the J gene TRBJ2-5; D is undetermined. Per germline, CDR1 SEHNR and CDR2 FQNEAQ (reference sequence). The CDR3 runs to 11 residues. V was trimmed by 5 bases and J by 7 bases, leaving 8 bases between them. DNA of the CDR3: TGTGCCAGCAGCCCACGCTGGACCCAGTACTTC. Residues: CASSPRWTQYF.

The chain uses TRBV10-1 and TRBJ2-1; 8 bases are a match to TRBD2. V trimming: 2 bases; J trimming: 6 bases; junction bases outside the gene matches: 15. Looked up from germline, CDR1 is WNHNN and CDR2 is SYGVQD (reference sequence). This CDR3 is built from 18 residues. CDR3 amino acids: CASSEHRDGRARANEQFF. CDR3 sequence (DNA): TGCGCCAGCAGTGAGCACCGGGACGGGAGGGCCCGGGCCAATGAGCAGTTCTTC.

Comments on this clone: A read error may account for a junction end that differs from germline. The chain combines TRBV7-7 with TRBJ2-3; TRBD1 or TRBD2 may be the D gene (6 bases each). Germline lookup yields CDR1 SSHAT and CDR2 FNYEAQ (reference sequence). This CDR3 is built from 14 residues. The CDR3, as DNA: TGTGCTAGCAGCTTACAGGGAGGTGCAGATACGCAGTATTTT. It encodes CASSLQGGADTQYF.

J is TRBJ1-2 and V is TRBV7-9; TRBD1 agrees at 10 bases. V shed 5 bases and J 4 bases; nucleotides not matched to a gene: 7. Germline V gives CDR1 SEHNR, CDR2 FQNEAQ (reference sequence). CDR3 length: 15 amino acids. CDR3 sequence: CASSIQTGGIYGYTF. CDR3 in DNA: TGTGCCAGCAGCATCCAGACAGGGGGCATCTATGGCTACACCTTC.

In DNA, the CDR3 is TGTGCCAGTAGTATGGCCGCAGGGGGGAGCAATCAGCCCCAGCATTTT. Its translation: CASSMAAGGSNQPQHF. The chain carries TRBV19 and TRBJ1-5; 7 bases align to TRBD1. This CDR3 has 16 residues. Per the germline V gene, CDR1 is LNHDA and CDR2 is SQIVND (reference sequence). V lost 3 bases, J lost 1 base, and 6 bases stayed unmatched.

DNA for the CDR3: TGTGCCAGCAGCTTAGTGGTAGGGTCCGACAATCAGCCCCAGCATTTT. This codes for CASSLVVGSDNQPQHF. The rearrangement uses TRBV7-9 and TRBJ1-5; no definite D call. The CDR3 covers 16 residues. V was clipped by 1 base and J by 3 bases, with 13 bases between them. The germline V gene encodes CDR1 SEHNR and CDR2 FQNEAQ (reference sequence).

The chain links TRBV14 to TRBJ2-7, with D perhaps given as TRBD1 or TRBD2 (5 bases each). Trimming took 0 bases from V and 6 from J, leaving 9 bases between them. This CDR3 spans 13 amino acids. In germline, CDR1 is SGHDN, CDR2 FVKESK. CDR3 DNA: TGTGCCAGCAGCCAAGAAGTGGGGGTCGAGCAGTACTTC. It specifies CASSQEVGVEQYF. The full variable domain, completed using reference TRBV14 and TRBJ2-7, is EAGVTQFPSHSVIEKGQTVTLRCDPISGHDNLYWYRRVMGKEIKFLLHFVKESKQDESGMPNNRFLAERTGGTYSTLKVQPAELEDSGVYFCASSQEVGVEQYFGPGTRLTVT.

Of note for this clone: The CDR3 end shows no conserved phenylalanine or tryptophan, and so a read error is likely. The gene calls are TRBV29-1 and TRBJ1-5, with D possibly TRBD1 on 5 matching bases. Germline assignment: CDR1 SQVTM and CDR2 ANQGSEA. V was pared by 6 bases and J by 4 bases, with 10 bases between. The CDR3 sequence is 12 residues long. The CDR3 loop reads CSVGGGNQPQHL. For the CDR3, the DNA is TGCAGCGTAGGTGGGGGGAATCAGCCCCAGCATCTT.

The genes are TRBV11-1 and TRBJ2-7; perhaps TRBD1 as D (6 bases). Germline-derived CDR1 and CDR2 are SGHAT and FQDESV (reference sequence). V lost 5 bases to trimming and J lost 7 bases, with 18 bases between them. The CDR3 runs 14 residues. The DNA of the CDR3 is TGTGCCAGCAGCCCACCCGGCAGGGGTCGAGAGCAGTACTTC. Protein sequence: CASSPPGRGREQYF.

The chain employs TRBV5-1 and TRBJ2-2; no firm D call. Germline V gives CDR1 SGHRS, CDR2 YFSETQ. Trimming cost V 0 bases and J 6 bases, with 15 bases left between them. The CDR3 runs 16 residues. This chain's CDR3 is CASSLAPDGISGELFF. DNA of the CDR3: TGCGCCAGCAGCTTGGCGCCGGACGGCATCTCCGGGGAGCTGTTTTTT.

This clone was counted once. V and J are TRBV2 and TRBJ2-5; no reliable D call. Trimming took 4 bases from V and 4 from J, leaving 13 bases between them. The CDR3 is made up of 14 amino acids. Germline CDR1 SNHLY, CDR2 FYNNEI. CDR3 residues: CASSVVWSGETQYF. CDR3 DNA: TGTGCCAGCAGTGTTGTGTGGTCGGGAGAGACCCAGTACTTC.

CDR3 region: CASSFPAGEGEQFF. DNA for the CDR3: TGTGCCAGCAGTTTCCCAGCGGGAGAAGGGGAGCAGTTCTTC. The chain couples TRBV27 to TRBJ2-1; TRBD2 aligns across 8 bases. This CDR3 has 14 residues. V shed 3 bases and J 10 bases; nucleotides not matched to a gene: 8. Germline CDR1 reads MNHEY; CDR2 reads SMNVEV (reference sequence).

V is TRBV7-9 and J is TRBJ2-3; D is ambiguous. The CDR3 is 14 amino acids. CDR1 is SEHNR and CDR2 is FQNEAQ in the germline V gene (reference sequence). Between the trimmed V and J ends, which lost 3 bases and 3 bases, there was a span of 10 bases. The CDR3 sequence is CASSFPGGTDTQYF. The CDR3 region has the DNA TGTGCCAGCAGCTTCCCCGGTGGAACAGATACGCAGTATTTT.

With regard to this clone: The sample contains more than one DNA sequence encoding this CDR3. CDR3 sequence: CSVKGLSYNEQFF. CDR3 DNA sequence: TGCAGCGTCAAGGGTCTTTCTTACAATGAGCAGTTCTTC. V gene TRBV29-1 combines with J gene TRBJ2-1; D ambiguous. V dropped 6 bases and J dropped 4 bases, with 13 bases sitting between them. There are 13 residues in the CDR3. Germline V gene data show CDR1 as SQVTM and CDR2 as ANQGSEA.